The clone carrying this T cell receptor (beta chain) has only a few counts. Original analysis: Reference gene primer amplification gave nucleated cell count estimates. Only in-frame clones appear in the TCRdb table, and some are missing; sequencing was by immunoSEQ multiplex PCR. V and J calls and clone size are given by that table; D and trimming were obtained from the DNA. The sample lists over 200,000 clones; approximately 86% were seen once. The data originate from a study of blood T cell repertoires in COVID-19. Study-wide background: Both acute and convalescent COVID-19 samples were obtained from the United States, Italy and Spain. From T cells, B-cell-depleted T cells, or PBMCs came the material, which was cDNA or gDNA.

Sequenced sample: peripheral blood. The receptor was isolated from a man aged 40-49 years who had recovered from COVID-19.

CDR3 in amino acids: CAWSVDSHSGNTIYF. In DNA form, the CDR3 reads TGTGCCTGGAGTGTAGACAGCCACTCTGGAAACACCATATATTTT. The rearrangement joins TRBV30 to TRBJ1-3; D possibly corresponds to TRBD1 (5 bases). Germline V gene sequence: CDR1 GTSNPN, CDR2 SVGIG (reference sequence). V was pared by 0 bases and J by 0 bases, with 9 bases between. This CDR3 has 15 residues. Full variable domain (missing parts from reference TRBV30 and TRBJ1-3): SQTIHQWPATLVQPVGSPLSLECTVEGTSNPNLYWYRQAAGRGLQLLFYSVGIGQISSEVPQNLSASRPQDRQFILSSKKLLLSDSGFYLCAWSVDSHSGNTIYFGEGSWLTVV.